Following are 15 T cell receptor beta chains from one sample sequenced in a study of vaccination effects on CD4 cells after COVID-19. Assay used: immunoSEQ multiplex PCR; TCRdb lists only in-frame clones, some missing. The sample has 25,000 to 30,000 clones; roughly 80% are singletons. Their antigens remain unidentified. ViraFEST used viral peptide pools to expand antigen-specific CD4+ T cells before sequencing. Culture lasted roughly 9 days before CD4+ T cell isolation. It was two doses of either the BNT162b2 or mRNA-1273 vaccine that participants received. The sample was CD4+ T cells from PBMCs cultured with SARS-CoV-2 spike peptides, taken after COVID-19 vaccination. The receptors originated from a human donor who received a COVID-19 vaccine. Some clones in this sample may be carry-over from other donors' samples.

The rearrangement links TRBV10-2 to TRBJ2-7; 7 nucleotides line up with TRBD1. CDR1 WSHSY and CDR2 SAAADI come from the germline V gene. The CDR3 runs 14 residues. V lost 3 bases, J lost 2 bases, and 4 bases stayed unmatched. CDR3 nucleotides: TGCGCCAGCAGTGAAAGGGGGCAGACCTACGAGCAGTACGTC. It codes for CASSERGQTYEQYV.

The chain has TRBV5-1 and TRBJ2-2, with 7 bases that match TRBD2. The CDR3 spans 15 residues. Germline V CDR1 and CDR2: SGHRS, YFSETQ. V lost 2 bases, J lost 6 bases, and 7 bases stayed unmatched. CDR3 DNA sequence: TGCGCCAGCAGCTTAGATCCCGGACTAGCCGGGGAGCTGTTTTTT. Encoded protein: CASSLDPGLAGELFF.

This sequence joins TRBV19 and TRBJ1-5, with D possibly being TRBD1 (5 bases). Looked up from germline, CDR1 is LNHDA and CDR2 is SQIVND (reference sequence). This CDR3 region has 17 residues. Between the trimmed V and J ends, which lost 4 bases and 1 base, there was a span of 17 bases. For the CDR3, the DNA is TGTGCCAGTAGTAGTAAAACTACAGGAGTCAGCAATCAGCCCCAGCATTTT. It yields the protein CASSSKTTGVSNQPQHF.

V gene TRBV2 combines with J gene TRBJ1-1; 8 bases are a match to TRBD1. With V trimmed by 7 bases and J by 1 base, 5 bases remained unmatched. Germline CDR1 and CDR2: SNHLY and FYNNEI. The CDR3 covers 14 residues. The CDR3, as DNA: TGTGCCAGCACCTCAGGACAGGGGAACACTGAAGCTTTCTTT. Its translation is CASTSGQGNTEAFF.

DNA for the CDR3: TGTGCCAGCTCACCCGAGGGGTACGATCAGCCCCAGCATTTT. Its protein product is CASSPEGYDQPQHF. The V and J genes are TRBV18 and TRBJ1-5; D might be TRBD1 (5 bases). The germline V gene encodes CDR1 KGHSH and CDR2 LQKENI. The V and J ends lost 3 bases and 5 bases respectively, with 11 bases between them. CDR3 length equals 14 residues.

V usage is TRBV2 and J usage is TRBJ1-3, with 7 positions matching TRBD1. Germline V gives CDR1 SNHLY, CDR2 FYNNEI. The ends lost 3 bases at V and 0 bases at J; junction bases unmatched: 5. This CDR3 has 16 residues. The DNA for the CDR3 is TGTGCCAGCAGTGACCTGGGACAGAACTCTGGAAACACCATATATTTT. This codes for CASSDLGQNSGNTIYF.

This chain links TRBV18 with TRBJ1-5, with D perhaps matching TRBD1 (5 bases). The length of the CDR3 is 14 residues. V lost 4 bases and J 3 bases, leaving 10 bases between the germline ends. From germline, CDR1 is KGHSH and CDR2 LQKENI. The DNA for the CDR3 is TGTGCCAGCTCACTCTGGGGGACCAATCAGCCCCAGCATTTT. As protein: CASSLWGTNQPQHF.

The chain links TRBV6-6 to TRBJ1-6, with TRBD1 identical over 7 bases. After removal of 6 bases from V and 10 bases from J, the junction contained 9 bases not matched to a gene. Germline CDR1 MNHNY, CDR2 SVGAGI (reference sequence). CDR3 length: 14 residues. The chain's CDR3 is CASRPQGFDSPLHF. Here the CDR3 DNA reads TGTGCCAGCAGACCACAGGGGTTCGACTCACCCCTCCACTTT.

The chain couples TRBV12-3 or TRBV12-4 to TRBJ1-2, with D unclear. V lost 4 bases and J lost 4, with 10 bases in between. This CDR3 spans 13 amino acids. The CDR3 protein is CASSSRTVYGYTF. Written as DNA, the CDR3 is TGTGCCAGCAGTTCACGGACGGTCTATGGCTACACCTTC.

This sequence joins TRBV11-2 and TRBJ2-2, with TRBD2 as a possible D gene (6 bases). Germline assignment: CDR1 SGHAT and CDR2 FQNNGV. The CDR3 totals 14 residues. V shed 4 bases and J shed 8 bases, with 14 bases lying between them. The CDR3 DNA is TGTGCCAGCAGCTCCCTTGCAGGACTAGGGGAGCTGTTTTTT. Protein: CASSSLAGLGELFF.

The V gene is TRBV30, the J gene TRBJ1-1, with a possible D match to TRBD1 (6 bases). V lost 3 bases, J lost 8 bases, and 10 bases lay in between. Per the germline V gene, CDR1 is GTSNPN and CDR2 is SVGIG (reference sequence). The CDR3 contains 11 residues. CDR3 in amino acids: CAWRGRGEAFF. CDR3 sequence (DNA): TGTGCCTGGAGGGGGAGGGGGGAAGCTTTCTTT.

This sequence joins TRBV12-3 or TRBV12-4 and TRBJ2-1, with D possibly TRBD1 on 6 matching bases. Trimming pared 2 bases from V and 12 bases from J, leaving 11 bases between. The CDR3 runs 12 residues. In nucleotides, the CDR3 is TGTGCCAGCAGTTTATTAGCCAGGGGGCAGTTCTTC. Amino acids: CASSLLARGQFF.

The chain joins TRBV6-2 or TRBV6-3 to TRBJ2-3; 11 bases agree with TRBD2. The length of the CDR3 is 16 residues. Germline CDR1 MNHEY, CDR2 SVGEGT. V trimming: 4 bases; J trimming: 2 bases; junction bases outside the gene matches: 5. The CDR3 loop reads CASSSLAGVPTDTQYF. The CDR3 DNA sequence: TGTGCCAGCAGTTCACTAGCGGGGGTTCCCACAGATACGCAGTATTTT.

The chain has TRBV27 and TRBJ2-5; 7 bases line up with TRBD1. Germline loops: CDR1 MNHEY, CDR2 SMNVEV (reference sequence). Trimming removed 10 bases from V and 2 bases from J; junction bases left unmatched: 13. The CDR3 has 15 residues. CDR3 amino acids: CATRQGFIGQETQYF. The CDR3 nucleotides are TGTGCCACCAGACAGGGATTTATTGGGCAAGAGACCCAGTACTTC.

This clone was picked up one time. The chain recombines TRBV6-2 or TRBV6-3 with TRBJ2-7, with D unclear. Germline V gene lookup returns CDR1 MNHEY and CDR2 SVGEGT. CDR3 length equals 14 residues. CDR3 loop: CASRYSTGSPEQYV. The CDR3 region has the DNA TGTGCCAGCAGGTACTCGACCGGTTCTCCCGAGCAGTACGTC.